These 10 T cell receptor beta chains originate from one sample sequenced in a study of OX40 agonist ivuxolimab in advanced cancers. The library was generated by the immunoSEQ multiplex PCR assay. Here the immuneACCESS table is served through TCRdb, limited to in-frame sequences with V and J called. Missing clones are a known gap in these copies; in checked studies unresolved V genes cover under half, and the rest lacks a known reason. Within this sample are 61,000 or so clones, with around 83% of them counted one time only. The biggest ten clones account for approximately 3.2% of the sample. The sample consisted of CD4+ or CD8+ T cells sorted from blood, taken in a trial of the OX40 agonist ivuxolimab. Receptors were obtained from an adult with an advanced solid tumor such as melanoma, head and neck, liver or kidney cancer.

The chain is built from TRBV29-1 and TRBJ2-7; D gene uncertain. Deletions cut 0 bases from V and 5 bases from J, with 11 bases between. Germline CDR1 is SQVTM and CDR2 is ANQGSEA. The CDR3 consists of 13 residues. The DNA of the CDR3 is TGCAGCGTTGAAGAAACCATTACGGACGAGCAGTACTTC. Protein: CSVEETITDEQYF.

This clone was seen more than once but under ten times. CDR3 amino acids: CSTSGEVEAFF. The CDR3 region has the DNA TGCAGCACATCAGGGGAAGTTGAAGCTTTCTTT. The genes are TRBV29-1 and TRBJ1-1; tentatively, D is TRBD1 (6 bases). The CDR3 totals 11 residues. V was cut by 8 bases and J by 7 bases, with 14 bases left in between. CDR1 is SQVTM, CDR2 ANQGSEA, per germline.

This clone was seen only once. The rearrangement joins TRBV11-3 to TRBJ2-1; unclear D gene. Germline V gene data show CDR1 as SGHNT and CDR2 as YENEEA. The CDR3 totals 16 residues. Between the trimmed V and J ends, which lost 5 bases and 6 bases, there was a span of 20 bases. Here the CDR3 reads CASSQRPAASGNEQFF. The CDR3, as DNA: TGTGCCAGCAGCCAGCGTCCGGCGGCCTCGGGCAATGAGCAGTTCTTC.

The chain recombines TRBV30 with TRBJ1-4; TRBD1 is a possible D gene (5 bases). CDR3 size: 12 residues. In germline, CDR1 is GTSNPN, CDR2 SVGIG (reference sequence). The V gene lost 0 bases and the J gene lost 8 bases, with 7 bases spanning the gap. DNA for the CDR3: TGTGCCTGGAGTGTAGAGGGGGAAAAACTGTTTTTT. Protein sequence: CAWSVEGEKLFF.

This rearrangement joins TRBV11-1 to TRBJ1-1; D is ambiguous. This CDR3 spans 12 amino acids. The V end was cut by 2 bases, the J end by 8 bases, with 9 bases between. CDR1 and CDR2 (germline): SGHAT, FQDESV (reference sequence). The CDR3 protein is CASSLNGKEAFF. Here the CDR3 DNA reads TGTGCCAGCAGCTTAAACGGGAAGGAAGCTTTCTTT.

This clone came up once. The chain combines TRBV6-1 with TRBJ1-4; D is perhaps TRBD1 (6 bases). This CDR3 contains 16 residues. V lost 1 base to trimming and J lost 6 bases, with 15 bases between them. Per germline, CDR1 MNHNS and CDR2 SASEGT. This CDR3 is CASSEGKGGFYEKLFF. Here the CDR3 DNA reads TGTGCCAGCAGTGAAGGGAAAGGGGGTTTCTATGAAAAACTGTTTTTT.

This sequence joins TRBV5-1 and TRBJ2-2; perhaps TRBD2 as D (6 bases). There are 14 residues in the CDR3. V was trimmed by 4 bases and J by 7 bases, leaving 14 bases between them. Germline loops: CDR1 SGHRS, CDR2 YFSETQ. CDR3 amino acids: CASSGGAGNGELFF. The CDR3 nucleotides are TGCGCCAGCAGCGGAGGGGCGGGTAACGGGGAGCTGTTTTTT.

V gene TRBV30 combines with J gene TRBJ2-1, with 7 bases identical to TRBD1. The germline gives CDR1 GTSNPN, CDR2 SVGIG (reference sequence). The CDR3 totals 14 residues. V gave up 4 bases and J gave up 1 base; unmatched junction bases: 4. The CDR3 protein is CAWTGQVSYNEQFF. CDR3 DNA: TGTGCCTGGACCGGACAGGTTTCCTACAATGAGCAGTTCTTC.

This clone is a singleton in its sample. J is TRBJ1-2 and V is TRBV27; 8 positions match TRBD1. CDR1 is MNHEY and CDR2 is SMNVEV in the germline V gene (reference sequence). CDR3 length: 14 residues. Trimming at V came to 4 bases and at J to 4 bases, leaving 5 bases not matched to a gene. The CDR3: CASSSTTGVYGYTF. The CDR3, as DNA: TGTGCCAGCAGTTCCACGACAGGGGTCTATGGCTACACCTTC.

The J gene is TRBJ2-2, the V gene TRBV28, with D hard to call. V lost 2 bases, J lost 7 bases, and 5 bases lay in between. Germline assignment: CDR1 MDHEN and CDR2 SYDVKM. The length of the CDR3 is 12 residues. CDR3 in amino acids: CASSLLFGELFF. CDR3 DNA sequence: TGTGCCAGCAGTTTACTCTTCGGGGAGCTGTTTTTT.